This note documents a single T cell receptor beta chain sequence. Its antigen has not been determined. Qualities for individual bases were not recorded, and no much larger clone is one base off. Using the deep immunoSEQ assay, TCR CDR3 regions were amplified from genomic DNA by multiplex PCR. Extracted genomic DNA from each cell subset was spread evenly across all wells of several immunoSEQ 96-well plates, with each plate serving as a replicate. For sorted subsets, approximately 200 ng of genomic DNA, equivalent to 25,000 to 30,000 T cell genomes, went into each replicate PCR. Purified libraries were quantified with a Qubit 3.0 fluorometer, sized on a Bioanalyzer 2100, and re-quantified with the KAPA Library Quantification kit. Every immunoSEQ 96-well plate was sequenced on a separate single-read 150-cycle Illumina NextSeq 550 flow cell. As for the original processing: Because the immunoSEQ output included only junctional sequences and no quality scores, the filtering could not be the same as the filtering used for full-length reads. Sequences were annotated with PyIR, a Python wrapper for IgBLAST v1.9, using IMGT germline references to assign V/J genes and CDR3. Reads with weak V/J assignments (E-value above 1e-6), missing CDR3, stop codons, out-of-frame junctions, or ambiguous translated residues were removed. V3J clonotypes were defined as sequences sharing the same inferred V gene, J gene, and CDR3 amino acid sequence. To compute the percentage overlap between repertoires, the number of shared unique clonotypes was divided by the size of the smaller repertoire. Three approaches were used to assess repertoire richness: RTK rarefaction, the Chao1 estimator, and Recon v2.1 estimates of unobserved clonotypes. For all TCRbeta clonotypes obtained by the gDNA method from a handful of donors, generation probabilities were computed with OLGA. In TCRdb, the immuneACCESS table is reduced to in-frame sequences with V and J assigned. These tables do not hold every clone; where another copy was compared, an unresolved V gene accounts for under half, and the others remain unexplained. The V and J calls and clone size come from that table; D and trimming were worked out from the DNA. The sample has 2 million to 2.5 million clones on record, just under 95% of them singletons. The leading ten clones occupy 0.85% to 1.3% of the sample.

The CDR1 and CDR2 encoded by the germline V gene are MNHEY and SVGAGI. The CDR3 spans 15 residues, from the cysteine through the phenylalanine. The kept DNA is CDR3 alone, 45 bases in frame from the first base. V is shortened by 7 bases, J by 0 bases, and the region joining them spans 10 bases. This entry comes from a study of shared clonotypes between healthy human individuals (dated by TCRdb to 2019 to 2021). About the study as a whole: Three men and two women, aged 18 to 49 years, made up the cohort. Per donor, leukapheresis produced somewhere between about 0.9 and 9.5 billion PBMCs. For each donor, CD4 naive and CD4 memory were each given three plates, CD8 naive was given two plates, and CD8 memory was given one plate. To estimate repertoire size and how much clonotypes are shared between individuals, the study performed deep sequencing of blood TCR repertoires from roughly five healthy adults. To increase sequencing depth and limit assay-specific biases, TCR repertoire library preparation and sequencing were carried out by different laboratories using diverse techniques.

For the CD8 naive samples, CD45RO-negative cells were positively selected for CCR7, yielding a CD45RA+CCR7+ population from which TemRA cells were excluded. Donors were healthy HIV-negative adults with no recently reported acute infections or vaccinations. Every donor was a Caucasian adult residing in Nashville, Tennessee, USA. Blood was collected by leukapheresis, and PBMCs were isolated by Ficoll-Histopaque density gradient centrifugation and then cryopreserved in liquid nitrogen vapor phase. Analytical flow cytometry was used to check the purity and quantity of each magnetically sorted T cell population. Genomic DNA was isolated from every sorted fraction and measured by UV absorbance on a Nanodrop 2000c. General study outcomes and caveats: The genetic and exposure-history diversity represented was limited by the small number of donors. Compared with non-shared clonotypes, the clonotypes found in all four sorted-subset donors had higher generation probabilities. Sharing across a few donors was observed for about 5% of naive CD4, under 4% of naive CD8, 2% to 2.5% of memory CD4, and approximately 0.41% of memory CD8 clonotypes. Sampling was limited to blood, and TCR repertoires in tissue likely differ from TCR repertoires in blood. Estimated clonotype richness was generally larger for naive than for memory subsets. Even with the large sequencing depth, rarefaction of the sorted-subset datasets indicated that sequencing was incomplete. Pairwise subsampling led to the expectation that sequencing depth would affect the degree of clonotype sharing among donors.

The TCR comes from a man younger than 35 in good health. The rearrangement joined TRBV6-5 to TRBJ2-6; the D gene is possibly TRBD1, with 6 bases matching. Sequenced: naive CD8+ T cells sorted from blood. The sample's cell subset or site, from its label and the paper: CD45RA+CCR7+. CDR3 protein: CASTWTVSGANVLTF. The bases are TGTGCCAGCACCTGGACAGTCTCTGGGGCCAACGTCCTGACTTTC.